This T cell receptor (beta chain) was recorded in a study of metastatic and nonmetastatic thyroid tumors. Whole-study findings and limits: Patients with malignant thyroid tumors reportedly had significantly higher TCR beta diversity than those with benign nodules, in blood and tumor.

The ends lost 4 bases at V and 15 bases at J; junction bases unmatched: 19. The germline CDR1 and CDR2 sequences are MGHRA and YSYEKL. CDR3 size: 16 residues. A few counts support this clone. No antigen is known for it. Authors' methods: Across clinicopathological groups, CDR3 differences served as the basis for building a distant-metastasis classifier for papillary thyroid cancer. TCRdb reprocessed the PCR reads via MiXCR. TCRdb's processing, not the study's, gives the V and J calls here. The table shows more than 40,000 clones, with about 4.2% occurring only once. Each patient went into thyroid surgery without having received any treatment.

This receptor was obtained from a female donor with papillary thyroid cancer or a benign thyroid nodule (not recorded which). Some clones in this sample may be carry-over from other donors' samples. Sequenced input: blood. V gene TRBV4-1 combines with J gene TRBJ2-1; 9 nucleotides agree with TRBD2. CDR3 nucleotides: TGCGCCAGCAGCCGTGGGGCACCAGCGGGAGGCGACGCTGGGTTCTTC. Amino acid sequence: CASSRGAPAGGDAGFF.